Listed below are T cell receptor beta chains from one sample, sequenced in a study of T cells after yellow fever vaccination. TCRdb reprocessed the 5' RACE reads via MiXCR and lists one record per CDR3 protein. The table lists around 500,000 distinct CDR3 sequences, about a fifth of them singletons. This sample comprised PBMCs, obtained around 3 weeks after the first yellow fever vaccination. The receptor set was obtained from a man between 18 and 29 years old who received the YFV17D yellow fever vaccine. Each CDR3 is given without its conserved first and last residue.

v_call cdr3_aa
TRBV19 AHSRGGAGDEQF
TRBV12-3/TRBV12-4 ASTRSGDSSYEQY
TRBV2 ASLPGVSYEQY
TRBV2 ASRWTGSYNEQF
TRBV20-1 SARRGGPNQPQH
TRBV7-2 ASSTVVNQPQH
TRBV5-1 ASSLASGGEDEQF
TRBV7-9 ASSLNLESQETQY
TRBV5-1 ASRAEGGPRSADTQY
TRBV5-4 ASSSSLAEADTQY
TRBV23-1 ASSQSRDRGVTYNEQF
TRBV20-1 SARGIGSNQETQY
TRBV12-5 ASGLGRGNTGELF